One sample yielded the 15 T cell receptor beta chains listed below, sequenced in a study of CD8+ T cells in alopecia areata. As for treatment: oral pan-JAK inhibitor, 5-10 mg twice daily. cDNA prepared by RNA extraction and subsequent reverse transcription served as the template for sequencing. Generated by immunoSEQ multiplex PCR, the TCRdb table keeps only in-frame clones and is missing some. The sample shows 250,000 to 350,000 clones, about 60% of them seen only once. The source material was CD4+ T cells sorted from blood, sampled around week 54, from a patient treated with tofacitinib. These TCRs come from a human donor with alopecia areata.

A word on this clone: In the same sample, other DNA sequences code for this CDR3. The chain has TRBV15 and TRBJ2-5; D call uncertain. The CDR3 length is 12 residues. Germline V gene lookup returns CDR1 LNHNV and CDR2 YYDKDF (reference sequence). Between the trimmed V and J ends, which lost 1 base and 5 bases, there was a span of 5 bases. As DNA, the CDR3 is TGTGCCACCAGCAGAGTCGGCGAGACCCAGTACTTC. Residues: CATSRVGETQYF.

Written as DNA, the CDR3 is TGTGCCAGCAGCCCTATCGACGGGACCTACGAGCAGTACTTC. It yields the protein CASSPIDGTYEQYF. The chain carries TRBV27 and TRBJ2-7; tentative D call: TRBD2 (5 bases). This CDR3 has 14 amino acids. Germline-derived CDR1 and CDR2 are MNHEY and SMNVEV (reference sequence). V was cut by 6 bases and J by 2 bases, with 14 bases left in between.

This chain uses TRBV4-2 with TRBJ2-7; 11 bases agree with TRBD2. The germline V gene encodes CDR1 LGHNA and CDR2 YNFKEQ. J lost 0 bases, V lost 4 bases, and 5 bases had no gene match. There are 16 residues in the CDR3. The CDR3 sequence is CASSRATSGDSYEQYF. The CDR3 bases are TGTGCCAGCAGCCGGGCGACTAGCGGGGACTCCTACGAGCAGTACTTC.

The CDR3 DNA is TGTGCCAGCAGCTTGATCGACCCCGATACGCAGTATTTT. The encoded protein is CASSLIDPDTQYF. V usage is TRBV5-6 and J usage is TRBJ2-3, with D unresolved. The CDR3 totals 13 residues. The germline V gene has CDR1 SGHDT and CDR2 YYEEEE. V was clipped by 1 base and J by 6 bases, with 9 bases between them.

The chain uses TRBV5-6 and TRBJ2-1; no reliable D call. The germline CDR1 and CDR2 sequences are SGHDT and YYEEEE. The V and J ends lost 2 bases and 2 bases respectively, with 8 bases between them. The CDR3 has 14 residues. Written as DNA, the CDR3 is TGTGCCAGCAGCTTTCTGTTCCCCTACAATGAGCAGTTCTTC. Its protein is CASSFLFPYNEQFF.

The chain recombines TRBV30 with TRBJ2-6, with D uncertain. Germline-derived CDR1 and CDR2 are GTSNPN and SVGIG (reference sequence). The CDR3 is 13 amino acids. V was clipped by 3 bases and J by 0 bases, with 3 bases between them. The CDR3 bases are TGTGCCTGGAGGATCTCTGGGGCCAACGTCCTGACTTTC. Protein product: CAWRISGANVLTF.

V is TRBV19 and J is TRBJ2-5; a weak D match, TRBD2 (6 bases). This CDR3 region has 15 residues. V lost 5 bases, J lost 4 bases, and 17 bases lay in between. CDR1 and CDR2 from the germline V gene are LNHDA and SQIVND (reference sequence). For the CDR3, the DNA is TGTGCCAGTAGTGAGGCCTCTCGGGAGAGAGAGACCCAGTACTTC. Its translation is CASSEASRERETQYF.

V is TRBV30 and J is TRBJ2-1; 7 bases agree with TRBD2. The CDR3 has 17 residues. Germline V gives CDR1 GTSNPN, CDR2 SVGIG (reference sequence). V lost 0 bases to trimming and J lost 6 bases; unmatched junction nucleotides: 14. This chain's CDR3 is CAWSVQSQKTSPNEQFF. The CDR3 DNA reads as TGTGCCTGGAGTGTACAATCCCAGAAGACTAGCCCCAATGAGCAGTTCTTC.

This clone was counted between two and nine times. This chain connects TRBV30 to TRBJ2-7; TRBD1 agrees at 12 bases. V lost 5 bases to trimming and J lost 8 bases; unmatched junction nucleotides: 10. Germline V gives CDR1 GTSNPN, CDR2 SVGIG (reference sequence). The CDR3 has 14 residues. Written as DNA, the CDR3 is TGTGCCTGGTCCACACGGGGACAGGGGGCTAAGCAGTACTTC. It codes for CAWSTRGQGAKQYF.

This clone was counted between two and nine times. The J gene is TRBJ1-2, the V gene TRBV10-2; possibly TRBD1 for D (6 bases). CDR3 size: 12 residues. The V gene's germline CDR1 is WSHSY and CDR2 SAAADI. V was pared by 3 bases and J by 8 bases, with 10 bases between. The CDR3 region has the DNA TGCGCCAGCAGTGAAGGGGGAGGGGGCTACACCTTC. This translates into CASSEGGGGYTF.

The gene calls are TRBV30 and TRBJ2-5, with 7 bases identical to TRBD1. The assigned J gene may be wrong: the sequence end matches TRBJ2-7 better. The CDR3 runs 13 residues. The germline gives CDR1 GTSNPN, CDR2 SVGIG (reference sequence). Written as DNA, the CDR3 is TGTGCCTGGAGTGCGCAGGGGGTTCGCGAGCAGTACTTC. Translated, it gives CAWSAQGVREQYF.

This sequence joins TRBV29-1 and TRBJ2-1, with a tentative D call TRBD1 (6 bases). The CDR3 is 13 residues long. The V end lost 4 bases, the J end lost 7 bases, and 14 bases lay between the germline ends. The germline V gene encodes CDR1 SQVTM and CDR2 ANQGSEA. In DNA, the CDR3 is TGCAGCGTTGGAGGGCAGGGGCTGAATGAGCAGTTCTTC. Amino acid sequence: CSVGGQGLNEQFF.

The CDR3 loop reads CASSLNTEAFF. The DNA for the CDR3 is TGTGCCAGCAGTCTTAACACTGAAGCTTTCTTT. The V and J genes are TRBV14 and TRBJ1-1; D is unresolved. CDR1 is SGHDN, CDR2 FVKESK, per germline. V gave up 6 bases and J gave up 2 bases, with 4 bases separating them. This CDR3 region has 11 residues. The full variable domain, completed using reference TRBV14 and TRBJ1-1, is EAGVTQFPSHSVIEKGQTVTLRCDPISGHDNLYWYRRVMGKEIKFLLHFVKESKQDESGMPNNRFLAERTGGTYSTLKVQPAELEDSGVYFCASSLNTEAFFGQGTRLTVV.

V gene TRBV2 combines with J gene TRBJ2-5; TRBD2 agrees at 11 bases. The CDR3 is made up of 15 amino acids. Germline V CDR1 and CDR2: SNHLY, FYNNEI. J was trimmed by 4 bases and V by 4 bases; bases with no gene match: 5. The CDR3 loop reads CASSASGGSRETQYF. Here the CDR3 DNA reads TGTGCCAGCAGTGCTAGCGGGGGGTCCCGAGAGACCCAGTACTTC.

The chain carries TRBV30 and TRBJ1-2; D gene unclear. Trimming pared 1 base from V and 8 bases from J, leaving 8 bases between. The CDR3 has 11 residues. Germline CDR1 and CDR2: GTSNPN and SVGIG (reference sequence). CDR3 bases: TGTGCCTGGAGTGCCACACGCGGCTACACCTTC. It encodes CAWSATRGYTF.